A single sample is the source of the 2 T cell receptor beta chains below, sequenced in a study of read filtering for tumor transcriptome and immune sequencing. Molecular barcoded adaptors covering alpha/delta and beta/gamma chains were used on about 0.4 ug RNA. MiXCR, run by TCRdb on the reads, gives a single entry per CDR3 protein. The data show roughly 25,000 distinct CDR3 sequences, approximately 15% seen once. The sample taken for sequencing was a population of CD138-negative cells sorted from bone marrow. The receptors derive from a donor at least 40 years old with multiple myeloma.

This clonotype has ten or more counts. This chain links TRBV18 with TRBJ2-1; D might be TRBD2 (6 bases). The CDR3 spans 17 residues. Germline CDR1 is KGHSH and CDR2 is LQKENI. The V and J ends lost 3 bases and 3 bases respectively, with 18 bases between them. The CDR3 region is CASSPPAGTGVYNEQFF. In nucleotides, the CDR3 is TGTGCCAGCTCACCCCCCGCCGGGACGGGGGTCTACAATGAGCAGTTCTTC.

This clonotype showed up many times. J is TRBJ2-1 and V is TRBV18; 7 nucleotides align to TRBD1. Germline V gene lookup returns CDR1 KGHSH and CDR2 LQKENI. V gave up 3 bases and J gave up 0 bases; unmatched junction bases: 2. CDR3 length: 15 residues. CDR3 in amino acids: CASSPRDSSYNEQFF. In DNA, the CDR3 is TGTGCCAGCTCACCCCGGGACAGCTCCTACAATGAGCAGTTCTTC.